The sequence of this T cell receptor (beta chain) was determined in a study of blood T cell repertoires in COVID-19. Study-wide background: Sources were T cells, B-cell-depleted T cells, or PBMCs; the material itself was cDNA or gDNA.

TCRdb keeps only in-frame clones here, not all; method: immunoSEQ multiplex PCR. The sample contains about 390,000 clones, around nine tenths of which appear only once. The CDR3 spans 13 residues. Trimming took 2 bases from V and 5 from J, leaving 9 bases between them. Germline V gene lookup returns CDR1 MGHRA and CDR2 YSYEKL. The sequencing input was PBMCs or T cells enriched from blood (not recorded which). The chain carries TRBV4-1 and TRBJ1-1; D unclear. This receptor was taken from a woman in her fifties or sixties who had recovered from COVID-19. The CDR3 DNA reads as TGCGCCAGCAGCCAACCGGGAAGTACTGAAGCTTTCTTT. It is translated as CASSQPGSTEAFF.